A single sample is the source of the 24 T cell receptor beta chains below, sequenced in a study of identical twins. TCRdb called the 5' RACE reads again in MiXCR, with one record for every CDR3 protein. The sample holds 200,000 or so distinct CDR3 sequences, roughly 15% seen once. These same records also appear under a second study, on T cells expressing NK-cell markers.

Sequencing was carried out using CD8+ T cells sorted from blood. The receptor source for this set is a woman between 18 and 29 years old in good health.

This clonotype was seen at least ten times. The genes are TRBV6-2 or TRBV6-3 and TRBJ2-1, with D unresolved. The ends were cut back, 3 bases at V and 0 bases at J, with 12 bases in the middle. This CDR3 has 16 residues. Germline V gives CDR1 MNHEY, CDR2 SVGEGT. CDR3 nucleotide sequence: TGTGCCAGCAGTTATCCCCTCAGGAGCTCCTACAATGAGCAGTTCTTC. Protein sequence: CASSYPLRSSYNEQFF.

The CDR3 sequence: CASSVVAAGAEDTGELFF. The CDR3, as DNA: TGTGCCAGCAGCGTAGTCGCGGCAGGGGCAGAAGACACCGGGGAGCTGTTTTTT. The chain combines TRBV9 with TRBJ2-2, with TRBD1 as a possible D gene (6 bases). CDR1 is SGDLS and CDR2 is YYNGEE in the germline V gene. CDR3 size: 18 residues. V lost 0 bases and J lost 3, with 18 bases in between.

This sequence joins TRBV6-2 or TRBV6-3 and TRBJ2-7, with D possibly called TRBD1 or TRBD2 (5 bases each). Germline V lookup: CDR1 MNHEY, CDR2 SVGEGT. Trimming took off 6 bases at V and 3 bases at J, with 12 bases between the two ends. The CDR3 length is 13 residues. CDR3 sequence reads: CASRAGTLYEQYF. CDR3 nucleotide sequence: TGTGCCAGCAGGGCCGGGACCCTCTACGAGCAGTACTTC.

This chain links TRBV15 with TRBJ2-3; tentatively, D is TRBD1 (6 bases). There are 14 residues in the CDR3. The V end lost 3 bases, the J end lost 1 base, and 8 bases lay between the germline ends. Germline values: CDR1 LNHNV, CDR2 YYDKDF (reference sequence). CDR3 in amino acids: CATSRAGGTDTQYF. For the CDR3, the DNA is TGTGCCACCAGCAGGGCAGGGGGCACAGATACGCAGTATTTT.

The chain has TRBV20-1 and TRBJ2-3; no clear D. V shed 0 bases and J shed 6 bases, with 7 bases lying between them. The CDR3 totals 12 residues. Germline CDR1 reads DFQATT; CDR2 reads SNEGSKA (reference sequence). CDR3 amino acids: CSAREIVDTQYF. CDR3 in DNA: TGCAGTGCTAGAGAAATAGTGGATACGCAGTATTTT.

The V call is TRBV29-1, the J call TRBJ2-3; 10 positions match TRBD2. The V segment lost 1 base and the J segment 1 base; nucleotides outside the gene matches: 8. The CDR3 consists of 17 residues. CDR1 and CDR2 (germline): SQVTM, ANQGSEA. The CDR3 DNA sequence: TGCAGCGTTGAAGCACGGGGGGGGACTAGCGGCACAGATACGCAGTATTTT. It translates to CSVEARGGTSGTDTQYF.

This clonotype showed up just a few times. The V and J genes are TRBV9 and TRBJ2-1; a possible D gene is TRBD2 (5 bases). Germline-derived CDR1 and CDR2 are SGDLS and YYNGEE. This CDR3 is built from 12 residues. V was trimmed by 3 bases and J by 8 bases, leaving 9 bases between them. CDR3 residues: CASSGLAHEQFF. The CDR3 region has the DNA TGTGCCAGCAGCGGCCTAGCCCATGAGCAGTTCTTC.

This clonotype was picked up a small number of times. The gene calls are TRBV15 and TRBJ2-7; D call uncertain. CDR1 and CDR2 (germline): LNHNV, YYDKDF (reference sequence). Trimming took 4 bases from V and 6 from J, leaving 13 bases between them. The CDR3 length is 13 residues. The CDR3 is CATSTFDPREQYF. Here the CDR3 DNA reads TGTGCCACCAGCACCTTTGACCCACGCGAGCAGTACTTC.

This clonotype has only a few counts. The chain recombines TRBV6-5 with TRBJ2-4; 8 bases match TRBD1. This CDR3 comprises 14 residues. Germline lookup yields CDR1 MNHEY and CDR2 SVGAGI. The V gene end was trimmed by 4 bases and the J gene end by 6 bases; junction bases not matched to a gene: 5. The CDR3 here is CASSFDRGVNIQYF. DNA of the CDR3: TGTGCCAGCAGTTTTGACAGGGGAGTAAACATTCAGTACTTC.

This chain uses TRBV9 with TRBJ2-7, with D perhaps matching TRBD2 (6 bases). The CDR3 totals 15 residues. Trimming removed 0 bases at V and 2 bases at J, with 12 bases between. CDR1 is SGDLS and CDR2 is YYNGEE in the germline V gene. The chain's CDR3 is CASSVGGGAAYEQYF. The CDR3, as DNA: TGTGCCAGCAGCGTAGGGGGCGGGGCCGCCTACGAGCAGTACTTC.

The V gene is TRBV27, the J gene TRBJ1-2, with 8 positions matching TRBD1. CDR3 length equals 15 residues. Germline-derived CDR1 and CDR2 are MNHEY and SMNVEV (reference sequence). V trimming: 5 bases; J trimming: 4 bases; junction bases outside the gene matches: 9. The CDR3, as DNA: TGTGCCAGCAGTAGACAGGGGAACGCCCTCTATGGCTACACCTTC. Protein sequence: CASSRQGNALYGYTF.

This clonotype came up a few times. The chain couples TRBV9 to TRBJ2-5; 13 nucleotides line up with TRBD2. In germline, CDR1 is SGDLS, CDR2 YYNGEE. The trim removed 3 bases at V and 3 bases at J, leaving 5 bases unmatched. The CDR3 has 16 residues. CDR3 residues: CASSAGTSGVKETQYF. The CDR3 region has the DNA TGTGCCAGCAGCGCCGGGACTAGCGGGGTAAAAGAGACCCAGTACTTC.

The V call is TRBV29-1, the J call TRBJ2-7; D is unclear. Germline assignment: CDR1 SQVTM and CDR2 ANQGSEA. The CDR3 is 12 residues long. The V end was cut by 4 bases, the J end by 0 bases, with 7 bases between. CDR3 loop: CSVGESSYEQYF. CDR3 DNA: TGCAGCGTTGGGGAAAGCTCCTACGAGCAGTACTTC.

The V call is TRBV5-1, the J call TRBJ2-3; 7 bases are shared with TRBD2. Germline CDR1 reads SGHRS; CDR2 reads YFSETQ. The CDR3 has 14 amino acids. Trimming removed 4 bases from V and 3 bases from J; junction bases left unmatched: 5. The CDR3 DNA follows: TGCGCCAGCAGCCTCTGGGGGGGGACAGATACGCAGTATTTT. It translates to CASSLWGGTDTQYF.

This clonotype has more than one count but fewer than ten. The J gene is TRBJ1-2, the V gene TRBV12-3 or TRBV12-4; 9 nucleotides agree with TRBD1. With 8 bases clipped from V and 4 bases from J, the junction kept 5 bases outside the gene matches. The CDR3 spans 13 residues. CDR3 loop: CASVTGGGYGYTF. In DNA form, the CDR3 reads TGTGCCAGCGTTACAGGGGGCGGCTATGGCTACACCTTC.

V gene TRBV7-3 combines with J gene TRBJ2-3, with D perhaps assigned TRBD1 or TRBD2 (6 bases each). Germline CDR1 reads SGHTA; CDR2 reads FQGTGA. This CDR3 is built from 15 residues. Trimming took 1 base from V and 4 from J, leaving 12 bases between them. The CDR3: CASSLNGGRPDTQYF. The CDR3 DNA is TGTGCCAGCAGCTTAAATGGGGGGCGCCCAGATACGCAGTATTTT.

This clonotype was counted ten times or more. The chain carries TRBV4-3 and TRBJ2-7; TRBD2 might be the D (5 bases). Trimming left V 3 bases short and J 3 bases short, with 15 bases between. Germline loops: CDR1 LGHNA, CDR2 YSLEER. The length of the CDR3 is 15 residues. The CDR3 DNA reads TGCGCCAGCAGCCAGGGATTAGCGACCCTCTACGAGCAGTACTTC. It translates to CASSQGLATLYEQYF.

There are a few counts of this clonotype. The rearrangement joins TRBV27 to TRBJ2-3; perhaps TRBD2 as D (5 bases). CDR3 size: 11 residues. Germline V gene sequence: CDR1 MNHEY, CDR2 SMNVEV (reference sequence). V was cut by 9 bases and J by 9 bases, with 13 bases left in between. This CDR3 is CASLSSGTQYF. CDR3 coding DNA: TGTGCCAGTCTGTCCTCGGGAACGCAGTATTTT.

The chain is built from TRBV4-3 and TRBJ2-7; 9 nucleotides match TRBD2. Germline CDR1 LGHNA, CDR2 YSLEER. The CDR3 length is 15 residues. Losses at the gene ends were 4 bases for V and 4 bases for J; bases not matched to a gene: 8. CDR3 loop: CASSPGSGGGYEQYF. The DNA of the CDR3 is TGCGCCAGCAGCCCAGGTAGCGGGGGAGGGTACGAGCAGTACTTC.

The rearrangement uses TRBV20-1 and TRBJ2-1; D is possibly TRBD1 or TRBD2 (6 bases each). CDR1 and CDR2 (germline): DFQATT, SNEGSKA (reference sequence). The CDR3 covers 13 residues. V lost 3 bases and J 5 bases, leaving 11 bases between the germline ends. This CDR3 is CSARAEGDNEQFF. CDR3 nucleotide sequence: TGCAGTGCTAGGGCGGAGGGGGACAATGAGCAGTTCTTC.

The chain has TRBV4-3 and TRBJ2-3; 7 nucleotides align to TRBD2. CDR1 and CDR2 from the germline V gene are LGHNA and YSLEER. This CDR3 spans 18 amino acids. Germline trimming cut 0 bases from V and 4 bases from J; bases unmatched to any gene: 13. CDR3 coding DNA: TGCGCCAGCAGCCAAGACCCCTCGGGCGGGGGACCCCCAGATACGCAGTATTTT. It is translated as CASSQDPSGGGPPDTQYF.

This clonotype was detected a few times. V gene TRBV29-1 combines with J gene TRBJ1-1; no definite D call. Trimming left V 5 bases short and J 7 bases short, with 11 bases between. CDR1 is SQVTM, CDR2 ANQGSEA, per germline. The CDR3 is made up of 11 amino acids. CDR3: CSVTPHREAFF. The CDR3 DNA reads as TGCAGCGTTACCCCCCACCGTGAAGCTTTCTTT.

This clonotype occurred a few times. The chain employs TRBV12-3 or TRBV12-4 and TRBJ1-1, with 11 nucleotides matching TRBD1. V dropped 8 bases and J dropped 4; count of bases not matched to a gene: 6. The CDR3 sequence is 14 residues long. The chain's CDR3 is CASAWTGGGTEAFF. CDR3 sequence (DNA): TGTGCCAGCGCATGGACAGGGGGCGGCACTGAAGCTTTCTTT.

V and J are TRBV7-3 and TRBJ2-3; a possible D gene is TRBD2 (5 bases). Germline loops: CDR1 SGHTA, CDR2 FQGTGA. The CDR3 sequence is 15 residues long. Trimming cost V 5 bases and J 5 bases, with 17 bases left between them. CDR3 DNA: TGTGCCAGCAGCCCCTGGCCGGGGATAGGAGATACGCAGTATTTT. This translates into CASSPWPGIGDTQYF.